Following are 31 T cell receptor beta chains from one sample sequenced in a study of cytomegalovirus exposure and HLA in healthy donors (dated by TCRdb to between 2016 and 2019). Library generation was performed with the immunoSEQ multiplex PCR assay. The multiplex PCR relied on a mix of 60 forward primers for TCR Vbeta segments and 13 reverse primers for TCR Jbeta segments. The clones in this table, taken by TCRdb from immuneACCESS, are in-frame only. Not every clone is retained; where verified, under half of the shortfall comes from an unresolved V gene, and the cause of the rest is unknown. Counted in this sample were approximately 140,000 clones; more than 60% of them appeared once. The leading ten clones occupy about 12% of the sample. The material sequenced was PBMCs. These receptors originate from a man aged 40-49 years in good health and CMV-seropositive.

This clone appeared once. V is TRBV7-2 and J is TRBJ2-2, with a tentative D call TRBD1 (6 bases). The CDR3 sequence is 16 residues long. V lost 6 bases, J lost 0 bases, and 14 bases lay in between. The V gene's germline CDR1 is SGHTA and CDR2 FQGNSA. In DNA, the CDR3 is TGTGCCAGCAGGACAGGCATTTCCACGAACACCGGGGAGCTGTTTTTT. Its translation: CASRTGISTNTGELFF.

J is TRBJ1-5 and V is TRBV28; 8 nucleotides line up with TRBD1. V shed 6 bases and J 4 bases; nucleotides not matched to a gene: 11. Germline CDR1 reads MDHEN; CDR2 reads SYDVKM. The CDR3 consists of 16 residues. The CDR3 loop is CASSPFGTGGNQPQHF. CDR3 DNA: TGTGCCAGCAGCCCTTTCGGGACAGGTGGAAATCAGCCCCAGCATTTT.

The table lists this clone with a count of one. The rearrangement links TRBV6-5 to TRBJ2-7; 9 bases fit TRBD1. After removal of 6 bases from V and 7 bases from J, the junction contained 10 bases not matched to a gene. The length of the CDR3 is 14 residues. In germline, CDR1 is MNHEY, CDR2 SVGAGI. The chain's CDR3 is CASSSGTGLSEQYF. CDR3 nucleotide sequence: TGTGCCAGCAGCTCCGGGACAGGGTTATCTGAGCAGTACTTC.

The V and J genes are TRBV29-1 and TRBJ1-4, with TRBD1 as a possible D gene (6 bases). The CDR3 spans 13 residues. Germline V CDR1 and CDR2: SQVTM, ANQGSEA. Trimming pared 6 bases from V and 4 bases from J, leaving 12 bases between. CDR3 sequence (DNA): TGCAGCGTGCGGGGGGCTATTAATGAAAAACTGTTTTTT. It yields the protein CSVRGAINEKLFF.

The chain uses TRBV13 and TRBJ1-4; possible D gene TRBD1, 6 bases. V dropped 5 bases and J dropped 0 bases, with 22 bases sitting between them. The CDR3 has 19 amino acids. Germline V lookup: CDR1 PRHDT, CDR2 FYEKMQ (reference sequence). CDR3 bases: TGTGCCAGCAGCGACAGGATTAGGACCTTTTCCACAACTAATGAAAAACTGTTTTTT. Amino acids: CASSDRIRTFSTTNEKLFF. The full variable domain, with the rest looked up from reference TRBV13 and TRBJ1-4, is AAGVIQSPRHLIKEKRETATLKCYPIPRHDTVYWYQQGPGQDPQFLISFYEKMQSDKGSIPDRFSAQQFSDYHSELNMSSLELGDSALYFCASSDRIRTFSTTNEKLFFGSGTQLSVL.

This chain uses TRBV25-1 with TRBJ2-3, with TRBD2 matching over 11 bases. In germline, CDR1 is MGHDK, CDR2 SYGVNS. This CDR3 spans 17 amino acids. J lost 3 bases, V lost 5 bases, and 10 bases had no gene match. The CDR3 loop reads CASSLLTSGTETDTQYF. The CDR3 coding sequence is TGTGCCAGCAGTCTACTGACTAGCGGGACGGAAACAGATACGCAGTATTTT.

The chain links TRBV4-1 to TRBJ2-3; 9 bases fit TRBD2. With 0 bases clipped from V and 2 bases from J, the junction kept 6 bases outside the gene matches. The germline CDR1 and CDR2 sequences are MGHRA and YSYEKL. The CDR3 has 17 residues. CDR3 nucleotide sequence: TGCGCCAGCAGCCAAGATGCGGCGGGAGGGGTCACAGATACGCAGTATTTT. It encodes CASSQDAAGGVTDTQYF.

The chain links TRBV5-1 to TRBJ1-2; 9 bases align to TRBD1. The CDR3 totals 15 residues. Trimming cost V 4 bases and J 4 bases; bases outside gene matches: 8. Germline V gene lookup returns CDR1 SGHRS and CDR2 YFSETQ. The CDR3 DNA reads as TGCGCCAGCAGCCTTGACAGGGGGTCCCTCTATGGCTACACCTTC. It yields the protein CASSLDRGSLYGYTF.

The chain uses TRBV6-5 and TRBJ1-5, with TRBD1 identical over 9 bases. V was pared by 2 bases and J by 5 bases, with 4 bases of the junction left unmatched. This CDR3 contains 15 residues. Germline V gene sequence: CDR1 MNHEY, CDR2 SVGAGI. CDR3 residues: CASSYMGQGDQPQHF. For the CDR3, the DNA is TGTGCCAGCAGTTACATGGGACAGGGAGATCAGCCCCAGCATTTT.

The V and J genes are TRBV28 and TRBJ1-2, with 11 bases aligning to TRBD1. The germline gives CDR1 MDHEN, CDR2 SYDVKM. The CDR3 is 15 residues long. V was clipped by 6 bases and J by 8 bases; unmatched bases: 11. CDR3 DNA sequence: TGTGCCAGCAGGAGGACAGGGGGCCTCTTGAGGGGCTACACCTTC. Amino acids: CASRRTGGLLRGYTF.

V usage is TRBV19 and J usage is TRBJ1-4; a possible D gene is TRBD1 (5 bases). CDR1 and CDR2 (germline): LNHDA, SQIVND (reference sequence). The CDR3 has 13 residues. V was trimmed by 7 bases and J by 8 bases, leaving 14 bases between them. The CDR3 region is CASKRQGEEKLFF. As DNA, the CDR3 is TGTGCCAGTAAAAGGCAGGGTGAAGAAAAACTGTTTTTT. Complete variable domain (other parts from reference TRBV19 and TRBJ1-4): DGGITQSPKYLFRKEGQNVTLSCEQNLNHDAMYWYRQDPGQGLRLIYYSQIVNDFQKGDIAEGYSVSREKKESFPLTVTSAQKNPTAFYLCASKRQGEEKLFFGSGTQLSVL.

V and J are TRBV5-1 and TRBJ2-5, with TRBD1 as a possible D gene (6 bases). The CDR3 spans 14 residues. Germline-derived CDR1 and CDR2 are SGHRS and YFSETQ. V lost 0 bases to trimming and J lost 5 bases, with 11 bases between them. CDR3: CASSLALRGETQYF. CDR3 in DNA: TGCGCCAGCAGCTTGGCCCTGAGGGGGGAGACCCAGTACTTC.

This clone has only a few counts. CDR3 region: CASSREQGDGYTF. The DNA of the CDR3 is TGTGCCAGCTCACGTGAACAGGGGGATGGCTACACCTTC. This chain uses TRBV18 with TRBJ1-2, with 8 bases fitting TRBD1. The length of the CDR3 is 13 residues. Germline loops: CDR1 KGHSH, CDR2 LQKENI. Unmatched junction bases numbered 4, after V lost 4 bases and J lost 6 bases.

J is TRBJ2-5 and V is TRBV27, with TRBD2 identical over 11 bases. Germline trimming cut 5 bases from V and 5 bases from J; bases unmatched to any gene: 7. The CDR3 has 15 residues. Germline CDR1 and CDR2: MNHEY and SMNVEV (reference sequence). The CDR3 nucleotides read TGTGCCAGCAGTCCTCGACTAGCGGGATGGGAGACCCAGTACTTC. As protein: CASSPRLAGWETQYF.

The chain combines TRBV10-3 with TRBJ2-1; the D gene is possibly TRBD1 (5 bases). The length of the CDR3 is 17 residues. V shed 3 bases and J shed 3 bases, with 18 bases lying between them. Germline CDR1 is ENHRY and CDR2 is SYGVKD. The CDR3 region is CAISERLSGHDYNEQFF. DNA of the CDR3: TGTGCCATCAGTGAACGGCTTTCAGGGCACGACTACAATGAGCAGTTCTTC.

This clone was observed a single time. DNA for the CDR3: TGTGCCAGTAGTATGGCATTCCGGGACACCTCCTACGAGCAGTACTTC. It translates to CASSMAFRDTSYEQYF. The V gene is TRBV19, the J gene TRBJ2-7, with TRBD1 as a possible D gene (6 bases). CDR1 is LNHDA and CDR2 is SQIVND in the germline V gene (reference sequence). Trimming stripped 3 bases from V and 0 bases from J, with 15 bases between. The CDR3 length is 16 residues.

CDR3 coding DNA: TGTGCCAGCAGCTTGGCCCGCGGAAATACGCAGTATTTT. Amino acids: CASSLARGNTQYF. The chain is built from TRBV5-6 and TRBJ2-3; D uncertain. Germline V gene data show CDR1 as SGHDT and CDR2 as YYEEEE. The CDR3 covers 13 residues. Between the trimmed V and J ends, which lost 0 bases and 7 bases, there was a span of 9 bases.

The CDR3 nucleotides read TGTGCCCAGGGGGGAGGCAGGTCAATTTCGAACACCGGGGAGCTGTTTTTT. Protein product: CAQGGGRSISNTGELFF. The rearrangement links TRBV7-8 to TRBJ2-2; possibly TRBD1 for D (7 bases). The CDR3 has 17 amino acids. The V end lost 11 bases, the J end lost 0 bases, and 22 bases lay between the germline ends. The germline gives CDR1 SGHVS, CDR2 FQNEAQ.

In this sample, this clone turned up a few times. CDR3: CASGREGARTGYTF. The CDR3 region has the DNA TGTGCCAGCGGCCGGGAGGGGGCAAGGACTGGCTACACCTTC. The chain uses TRBV2 and TRBJ1-2; 7 bases align to TRBD1. The junction had 13 bases not matched to a gene; V was cut back by 8 bases and J by 7 bases. This CDR3 is built from 14 residues. Germline CDR1 and CDR2: SNHLY and FYNNEI. The complete variable domain, with remaining parts taken from reference TRBV2 and TRBJ1-2, reads EPEVTQTPSHQVTQMGQEVILRCVPISNHLYFYWYRQILGQKVEFLVSFYNNEISEKSEIFDDQFSVERPDGSNFTLKIRSTKLEDSAMYFCASGREGARTGYTFGSGTRLTVV.

This clone was observed once. The chain uses TRBV7-9 and TRBJ2-1, with 11 nucleotides matching TRBD1. J lost 10 bases, V lost 3 bases, and 11 bases had no gene match. Germline lookup yields CDR1 SEHNR and CDR2 FQNEAQ (reference sequence). The CDR3 is made up of 16 amino acids. CDR3: CASSLRFGTGGGEQFF. CDR3 sequence (DNA): TGTGCCAGCAGCTTGAGATTTGGGACAGGGGGTGGGGAGCAGTTCTTC. The full variable domain, completed using reference TRBV7-9 and TRBJ2-1, is DTGVSQNPRHKITKRGQNVTFRCDPISEHNRLYWYRQTLGQGPEFLTYFQNEAQLEKSRLLSDRFSAERPKGSFSTLEIQRTEQGDSAMYLCASSLRFGTGGGEQFFGPGTRLTVL.

The gene calls are TRBV29-1 and TRBJ2-7, with TRBD1 identical over 9 bases. This CDR3 has 13 residues. V was pared by 6 bases and J by 5 bases, with 8 bases of the junction left unmatched. CDR1 and CDR2 (germline): SQVTM, ANQGSEA. The CDR3 reads CSVADRGPHEQYF. The CDR3 DNA follows: TGCAGCGTAGCGGACAGGGGACCCCACGAGCAGTACTTC.

This clone came up a few times. The rearrangement joins TRBV7-3 to TRBJ1-2; TRBD1 might be the D (6 bases). Germline assignment: CDR1 SGHTA and CDR2 FQGTGA. This CDR3 region has 15 residues. Trimming left V 5 bases short and J 2 bases short, with 15 bases between. The CDR3 DNA reads TGTGCCAGCAGCCCTACGGGGGGCGGCAACTATGGCTACACCTTC. It translates to CASSPTGGGNYGYTF.

As DNA, the CDR3 is TGTGCCAGCAGTCTTACCGGGGGGTTTGGGGCCAATGAGCAGTTCTTC. It translates to CASSLTGGFGANEQFF. The rearrangement joins TRBV28 to TRBJ2-1, with 7 bases identical to TRBD2. Germline V lookup: CDR1 MDHEN, CDR2 SYDVKM. CDR3 size: 16 residues. With 5 bases clipped from V and 6 bases from J, the junction kept 13 bases outside the gene matches.

The CDR3 sequence is CAIMGPEDNEAFF. CDR3 DNA sequence: TGTGCCATCATGGGGCCAGAAGACAATGAAGCTTTCTTT. The chain has TRBV10-3 and TRBJ1-1, with D possibly being TRBD1 (5 bases). Trimming removed 7 bases at V and 7 bases at J, with 16 bases between. This CDR3 region has 13 residues. Germline assignment: CDR1 ENHRY and CDR2 SYGVKD.

The genes are TRBV6-1 and TRBJ2-3; perhaps TRBD2 as D (6 bases). CDR1 is MNHNS and CDR2 is SASEGT in the germline V gene. V lost 8 bases and J 2 bases, leaving 14 bases between the germline ends. The CDR3 is 14 residues long. The CDR3 DNA is TGTGCCAGCGTACGGACTACCCTCACAGATACGCAGTATTTT. Amino acid sequence: CASVRTTLTDTQYF.

The V call is TRBV7-8, the J call TRBJ2-5; tentatively, D is TRBD2 (6 bases). The J call could be wrong; TRBJ2-7 is a better fit for the DNA end. The CDR3 length is 14 residues. Germline V gene lookup returns CDR1 SGHVS and CDR2 FQNEAQ. CDR3 sequence reads: CASSTGTGSYEQYF. In DNA, the CDR3 is TGTGCCAGCAGCACCGGGACTGGCTCCTACGAGCAGTACTTC.

The CDR3 region is CASSVSYRGNTGELFF. The CDR3 region has the DNA TGTGCCAGTAGTGTATCATACAGGGGGAACACCGGGGAGCTGTTTTTT. This chain uses TRBV19 with TRBJ2-2; 7 nucleotides align to TRBD1. The CDR3 runs to 16 residues. The germline CDR1 and CDR2 sequences are LNHDA and SQIVND (reference sequence). Losses at the gene ends were 5 bases for V and 1 base for J; bases not matched to a gene: 7.

V usage is TRBV11-2 and J usage is TRBJ1-6, with D maybe TRBD1 (5 bases). The CDR3 is made up of 14 amino acids. V dropped 2 bases and J dropped 6 bases, with 8 bases sitting between them. Per germline, CDR1 SGHAT and CDR2 FQNNGV. The CDR3 DNA sequence: TGTGCCAGCAGCTTATCAGGGCTTAATTCACCCCTCCACTTT. Protein: CASSLSGLNSPLHF.

This clone was counted between two and nine times. J is TRBJ2-2 and V is TRBV11-2, with TRBD1 identical over 8 bases. The junction had 10 bases not matched to a gene; V was cut back by 10 bases and J by 3 bases. The CDR3 spans 15 residues. Germline V CDR1 and CDR2: SGHAT, FQNNGV. The CDR3 DNA reads TGTGCCATAAAACGTTTGACAGGGGACACCGGGGAGCTGTTTTTT. Translating it yields CAIKRLTGDTGELFF.

This chain connects TRBV5-1 to TRBJ1-1, with D perhaps matching TRBD1 (6 bases). V lost 4 bases and J lost 4, with 17 bases in between. Germline V gene lookup returns CDR1 SGHRS and CDR2 YFSETQ. The CDR3 has 15 residues. CDR3 sequence reads: CASSPTGGAFTEAFF. The CDR3, as DNA: TGCGCCAGCAGCCCAACGGGGGGGGCCTTCACTGAAGCTTTCTTT.

This rearrangement joins TRBV11-3 to TRBJ2-3; 10 nucleotides line up with TRBD2. Per the germline V gene, CDR1 is SGHNT and CDR2 is YENEEA. J lost 2 bases, V lost 4 bases, and 12 bases had no gene match. The length of the CDR3 is 18 residues. The CDR3 DNA sequence: TGTGCCAGCAGCTCTGGGGGCAGGACTAGCGGATTCACAGATACGCAGTATTTT. The encoded protein is CASSSGGRTSGFTDTQYF.